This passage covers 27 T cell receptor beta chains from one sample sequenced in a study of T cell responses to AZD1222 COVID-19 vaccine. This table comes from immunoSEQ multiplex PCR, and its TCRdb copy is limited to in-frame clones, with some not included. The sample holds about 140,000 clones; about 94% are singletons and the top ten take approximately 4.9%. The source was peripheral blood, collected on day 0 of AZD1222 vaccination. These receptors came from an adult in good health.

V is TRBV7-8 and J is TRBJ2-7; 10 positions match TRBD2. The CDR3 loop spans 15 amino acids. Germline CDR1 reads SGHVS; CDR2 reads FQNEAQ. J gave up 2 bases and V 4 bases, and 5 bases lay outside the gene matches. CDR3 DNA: TGTGCCAGCAGCTGGGGGACTAGCGCCGCCTACGAGCAGTACTTC. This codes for CASSWGTSAAYEQYF. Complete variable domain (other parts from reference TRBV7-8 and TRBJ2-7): GAGVSQSPRYKVAKRGQDVALRCDPISGHVSLFWYQQALGQGPEFLTYFQNEAQLDKSGLPSDRFFAERPEGSVSTLKIQRTQQEDSAVYLCASSWGTSAAYEQYFGPGTRLTVT.

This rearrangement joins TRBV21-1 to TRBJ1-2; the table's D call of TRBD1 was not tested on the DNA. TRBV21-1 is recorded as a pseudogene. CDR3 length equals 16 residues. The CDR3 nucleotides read TGTGCCAGCAGCGGACTAGGACAGGGGGCTAACTATGGCTACACCTTC. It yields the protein CASSGLGQGANYGYTF.

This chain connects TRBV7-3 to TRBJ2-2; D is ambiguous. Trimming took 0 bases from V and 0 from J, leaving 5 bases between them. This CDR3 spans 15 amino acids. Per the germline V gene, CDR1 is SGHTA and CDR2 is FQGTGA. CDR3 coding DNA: TGTGCCAGCAGCTTAACTGGGTCGAACACCGGGGAGCTGTTTTTT. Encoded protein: CASSLTGSNTGELFF.

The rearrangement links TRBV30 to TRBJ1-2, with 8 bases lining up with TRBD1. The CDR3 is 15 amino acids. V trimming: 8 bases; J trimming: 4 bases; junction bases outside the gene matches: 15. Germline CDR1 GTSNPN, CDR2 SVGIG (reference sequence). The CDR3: CALEGQAENIYGYTF. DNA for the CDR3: TGTGCCCTGGAGGGACAGGCCGAGAATATCTATGGCTACACCTTC.

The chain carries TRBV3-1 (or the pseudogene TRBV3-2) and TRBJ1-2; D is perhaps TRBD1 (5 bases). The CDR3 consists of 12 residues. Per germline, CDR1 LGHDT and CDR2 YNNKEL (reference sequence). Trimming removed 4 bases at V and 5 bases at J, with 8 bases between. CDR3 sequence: CASSLGGYGYTF. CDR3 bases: TGTGCCAGCAGCCTCGGGGGTTATGGCTACACCTTC.

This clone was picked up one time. In DNA, the CDR3 is TGTGCCAGCAGTTACCGGCAGGGTTATGGCTACACCTTC. It specifies CASSYRQGYGYTF. The V gene is TRBV6-5, the J gene TRBJ1-2; tentatively, D is TRBD1 (5 bases). The V end lost 2 bases, the J end lost 5 bases, and 9 bases lay between the germline ends. The germline CDR1 and CDR2 sequences are MNHEY and SVGAGI. CDR3 size: 13 residues.

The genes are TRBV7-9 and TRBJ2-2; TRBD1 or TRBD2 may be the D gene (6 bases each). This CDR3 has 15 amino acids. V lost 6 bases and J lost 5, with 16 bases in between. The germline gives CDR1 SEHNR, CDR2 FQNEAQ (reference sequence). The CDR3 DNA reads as TGTGCCAGCAGTATCCCACAGGGAGGAACCGGGGAGCTGTTTTTT. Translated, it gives CASSIPQGGTGELFF. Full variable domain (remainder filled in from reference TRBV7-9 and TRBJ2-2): DTGVSQNPRHKITKRGQNVTFRCDPISEHNRLYWYRQTLGQGPEFLTYFQNEAQLEKSRLLSDRFSAERPKGSFSTLEIQRTEQGDSAMYLCASSIPQGGTGELFFGEGSRLTVL.

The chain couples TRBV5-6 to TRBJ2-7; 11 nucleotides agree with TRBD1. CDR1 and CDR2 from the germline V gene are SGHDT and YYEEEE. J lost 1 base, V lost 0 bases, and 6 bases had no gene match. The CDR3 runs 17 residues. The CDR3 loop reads CASSLDLDRGPSYEQYF. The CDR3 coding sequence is TGTGCCAGCAGCTTGGACTTGGACAGGGGGCCATCCTACGAGCAGTACTTC.

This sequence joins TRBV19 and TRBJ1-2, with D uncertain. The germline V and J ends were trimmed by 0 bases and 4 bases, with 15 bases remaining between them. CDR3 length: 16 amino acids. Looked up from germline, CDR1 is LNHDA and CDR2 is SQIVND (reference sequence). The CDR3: CASSIDRPPLSYGYTF. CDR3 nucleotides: TGTGCCAGTAGTATAGATCGGCCCCCTCTCTCCTATGGCTACACCTTC.

The CDR3 loop reads CASSLAGEHQPQHF. The CDR3 DNA follows: TGTGCCAGCAGCTTAGCAGGGGAGCATCAGCCCCAGCATTTT. V usage is TRBV11-2 and J usage is TRBJ1-5, with a tentative D call TRBD1 (6 bases). Trimming shortened V by 1 base and J by 5 bases, and 9 bases separated the two germline ends. The germline V gene encodes CDR1 SGHAT and CDR2 FQNNGV. CDR3 length equals 14 residues.

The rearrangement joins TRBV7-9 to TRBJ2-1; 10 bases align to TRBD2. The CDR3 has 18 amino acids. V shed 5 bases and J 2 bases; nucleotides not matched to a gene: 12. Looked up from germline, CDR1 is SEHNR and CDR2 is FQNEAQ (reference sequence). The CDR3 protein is CASSPGAGTSEAYNEQFF. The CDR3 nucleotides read TGTGCCAGCAGCCCCGGGGCGGGGACTAGCGAGGCCTACAATGAGCAGTTCTTC.

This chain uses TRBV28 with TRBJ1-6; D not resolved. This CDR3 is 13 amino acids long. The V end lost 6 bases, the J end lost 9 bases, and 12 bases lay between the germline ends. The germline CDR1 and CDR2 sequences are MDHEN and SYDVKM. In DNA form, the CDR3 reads TGTGCCAGCAGCCCCCGGCCCATTTCACCCCTCCACTTT. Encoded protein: CASSPRPISPLHF.

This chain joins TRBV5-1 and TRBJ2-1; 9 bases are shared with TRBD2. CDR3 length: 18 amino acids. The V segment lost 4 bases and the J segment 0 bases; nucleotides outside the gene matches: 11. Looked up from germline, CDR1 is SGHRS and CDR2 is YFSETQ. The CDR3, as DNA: TGCGCCAGCAGCCCGAAAGCCGGACTAGCGAGCTCCTACAATGAGCAGTTCTTC. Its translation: CASSPKAGLASSYNEQFF.

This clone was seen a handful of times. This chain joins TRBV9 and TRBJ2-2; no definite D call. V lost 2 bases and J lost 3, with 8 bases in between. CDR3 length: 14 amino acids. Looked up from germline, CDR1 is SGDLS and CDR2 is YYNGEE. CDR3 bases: TGTGCCAGCAGCGTTAGCCCGCACACCGGGGAGCTGTTTTTT. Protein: CASSVSPHTGELFF.

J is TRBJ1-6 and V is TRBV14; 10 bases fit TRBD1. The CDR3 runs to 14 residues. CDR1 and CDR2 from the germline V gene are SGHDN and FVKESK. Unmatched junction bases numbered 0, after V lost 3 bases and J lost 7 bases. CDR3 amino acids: CASSQTGGNSPLHF. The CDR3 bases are TGTGCCAGCAGCCAGACAGGGGGCAATTCACCCCTCCACTTT.

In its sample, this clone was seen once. The CDR3 loop is CASSSSQSGEQYF. CDR3 DNA: TGTGCCAGCAGCTCTAGCCAGTCGGGCGAGCAGTACTTC. The rearrangement joins TRBV12-3 or TRBV12-4 to TRBJ2-7; the D gene is possibly TRBD2 (5 bases). The CDR3 contains 13 residues. Trimming shortened V by 6 bases and J by 6 bases, and 15 bases separated the two germline ends.

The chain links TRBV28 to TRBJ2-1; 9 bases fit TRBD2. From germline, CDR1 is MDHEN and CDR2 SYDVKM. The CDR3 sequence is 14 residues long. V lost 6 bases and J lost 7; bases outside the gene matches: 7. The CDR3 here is CASSRPSGKNEQFF. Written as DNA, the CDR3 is TGTGCCAGCAGCCGACCTAGCGGGAAGAATGAGCAGTTCTTC.

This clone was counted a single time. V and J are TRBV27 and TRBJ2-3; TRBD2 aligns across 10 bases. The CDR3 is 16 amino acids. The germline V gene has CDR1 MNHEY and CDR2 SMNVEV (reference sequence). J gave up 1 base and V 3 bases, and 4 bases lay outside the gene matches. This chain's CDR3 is CASSLRTSGRTDTQYF. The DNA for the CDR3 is TGTGCCAGCAGTTTGAGGACTAGCGGTCGCACAGATACGCAGTATTTT.

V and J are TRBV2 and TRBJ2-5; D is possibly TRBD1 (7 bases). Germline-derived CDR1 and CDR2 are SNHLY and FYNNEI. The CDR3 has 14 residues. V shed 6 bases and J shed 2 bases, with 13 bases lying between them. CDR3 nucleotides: TGTGCCAGCAGGGAGGGGGCATATCAAGAGACCCAGTACTTC. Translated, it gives CASREGAYQETQYF.

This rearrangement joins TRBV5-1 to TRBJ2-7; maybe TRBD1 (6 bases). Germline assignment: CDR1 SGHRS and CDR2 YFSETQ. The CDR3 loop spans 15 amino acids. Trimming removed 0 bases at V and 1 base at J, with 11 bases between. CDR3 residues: CASSLVTGRSYEQYF. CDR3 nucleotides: TGCGCCAGCAGCTTGGTTACAGGGAGATCCTACGAGCAGTACTTC.

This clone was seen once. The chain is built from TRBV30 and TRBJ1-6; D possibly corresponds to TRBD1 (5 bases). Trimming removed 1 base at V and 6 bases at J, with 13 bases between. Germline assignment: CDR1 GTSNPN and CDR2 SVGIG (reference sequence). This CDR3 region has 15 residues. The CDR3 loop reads CAWSARQGLNSPLHF. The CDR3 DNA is TGTGCCTGGAGTGCTCGGCAGGGTCTTAATTCACCCCTCCACTTT.

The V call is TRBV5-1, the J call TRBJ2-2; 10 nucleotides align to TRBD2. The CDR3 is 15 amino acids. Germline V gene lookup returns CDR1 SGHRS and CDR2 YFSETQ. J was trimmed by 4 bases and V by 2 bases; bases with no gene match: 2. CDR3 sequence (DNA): TGCGCCAGCAGCTTAGCGGGAGGGCGCACCGGGGAGCTGTTTTTT. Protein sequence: CASSLAGGRTGELFF.

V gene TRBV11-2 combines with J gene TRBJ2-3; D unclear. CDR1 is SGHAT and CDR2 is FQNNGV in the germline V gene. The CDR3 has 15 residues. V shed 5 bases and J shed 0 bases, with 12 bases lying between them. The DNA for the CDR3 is TGTGCCAGCAGCCCCCGCGGCGCCAGCACAGATACGCAGTATTTT. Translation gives CASSPRGASTDTQYF.

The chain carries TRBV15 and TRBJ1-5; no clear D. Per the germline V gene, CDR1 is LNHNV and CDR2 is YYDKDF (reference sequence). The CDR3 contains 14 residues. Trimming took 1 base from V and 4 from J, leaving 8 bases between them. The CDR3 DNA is TGTGCCACCAGCAGAGGACAAAGGAATCAGCCCCAGCATTTT. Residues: CATSRGQRNQPQHF.

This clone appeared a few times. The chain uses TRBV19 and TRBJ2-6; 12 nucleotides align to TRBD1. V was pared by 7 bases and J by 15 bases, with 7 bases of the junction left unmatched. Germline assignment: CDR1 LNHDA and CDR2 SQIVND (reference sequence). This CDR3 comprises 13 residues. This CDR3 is CASKFGTGGNLTF. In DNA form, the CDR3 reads TGTGCCAGTAAATTCGGGACAGGGGGCAACCTGACTTTC.

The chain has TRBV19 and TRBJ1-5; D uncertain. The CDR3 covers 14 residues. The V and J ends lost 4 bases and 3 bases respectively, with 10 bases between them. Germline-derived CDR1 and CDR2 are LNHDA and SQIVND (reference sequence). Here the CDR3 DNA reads TGTGCCAGTAGTACCGGACTGACCAATCAGCCCCAGCATTTT. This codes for CASSTGLTNQPQHF. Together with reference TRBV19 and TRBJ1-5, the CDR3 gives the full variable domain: DGGITQSPKYLFRKEGQNVTLSCEQNLNHDAMYWYRQDPGQGLRLIYYSQIVNDFQKGDIAEGYSVSREKKESFPLTVTSAQKNPTAFYLCASSTGLTNQPQHFGDGTRLSIL.

The CDR3 here is CASSEQGRGNTGELFF. For the CDR3, the DNA is TGTGCCAGCAGTGAACAGGGGAGAGGGAACACCGGGGAGCTGTTTTTT. The chain carries TRBV2 and TRBJ2-2, with a weak D call TRBD1 (6 bases). Germline V gene sequence: CDR1 SNHLY, CDR2 FYNNEI. The CDR3 has 16 residues. Trimming cost V 2 bases and J 1 base, with 11 bases left between them.